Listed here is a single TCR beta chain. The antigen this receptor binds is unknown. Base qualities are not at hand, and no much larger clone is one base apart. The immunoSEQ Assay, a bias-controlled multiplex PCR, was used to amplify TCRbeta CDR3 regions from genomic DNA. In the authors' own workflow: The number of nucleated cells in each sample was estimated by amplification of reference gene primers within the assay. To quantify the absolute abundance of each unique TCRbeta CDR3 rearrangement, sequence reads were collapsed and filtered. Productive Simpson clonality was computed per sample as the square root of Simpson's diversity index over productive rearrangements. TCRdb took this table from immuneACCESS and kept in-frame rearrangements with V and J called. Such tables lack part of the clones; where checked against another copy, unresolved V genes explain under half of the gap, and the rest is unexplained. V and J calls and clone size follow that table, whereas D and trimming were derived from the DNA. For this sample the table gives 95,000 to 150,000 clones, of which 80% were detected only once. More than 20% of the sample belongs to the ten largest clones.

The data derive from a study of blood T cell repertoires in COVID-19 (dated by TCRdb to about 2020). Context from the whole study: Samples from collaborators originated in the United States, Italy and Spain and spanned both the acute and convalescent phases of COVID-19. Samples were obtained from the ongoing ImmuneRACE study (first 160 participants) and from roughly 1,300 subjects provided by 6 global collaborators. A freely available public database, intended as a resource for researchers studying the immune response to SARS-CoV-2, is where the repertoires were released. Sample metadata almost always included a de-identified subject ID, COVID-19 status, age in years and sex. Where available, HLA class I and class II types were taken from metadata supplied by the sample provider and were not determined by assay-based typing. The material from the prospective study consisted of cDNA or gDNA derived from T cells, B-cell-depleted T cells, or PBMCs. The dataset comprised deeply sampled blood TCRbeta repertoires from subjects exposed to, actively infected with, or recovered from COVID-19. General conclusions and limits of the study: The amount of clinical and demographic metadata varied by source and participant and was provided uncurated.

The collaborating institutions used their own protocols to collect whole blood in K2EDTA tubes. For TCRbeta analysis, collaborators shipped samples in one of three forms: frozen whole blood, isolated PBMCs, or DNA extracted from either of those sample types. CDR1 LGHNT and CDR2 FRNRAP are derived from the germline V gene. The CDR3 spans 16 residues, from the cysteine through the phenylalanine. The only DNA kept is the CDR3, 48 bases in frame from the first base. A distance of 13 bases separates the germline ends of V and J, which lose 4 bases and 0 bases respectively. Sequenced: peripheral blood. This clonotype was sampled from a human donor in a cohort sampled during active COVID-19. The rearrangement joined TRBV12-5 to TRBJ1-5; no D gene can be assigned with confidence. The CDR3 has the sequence CASGSRRCRSNQPQHF. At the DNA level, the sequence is TGTGCTAGTGGTTCGAGGAGATGTCGTAGCAATCAGCCCCAGCATTTT.